This T cell receptor beta chain was captured in a study of T cells in Graves' hyperthyroidism and ophthalmopathy. Study outcomes and limitations: It was a median roughly six months before onset that the model predicted ophthalmopathy. A 13 V-J model separated ophthalmopathy from stable hyperthyroidism. Within blood appeared most thyroid clonotypes that had expanded above 0.001.

TCR beta CDR3 regions were amplified from RNA transcripts. During a first-round RT-PCR of the TCR CDR3, the HTBI primer set was used. A single record per CDR3 protein comes from TCRdb applying MiXCR to the multiplex PCR reads. The repertoire consists of about 380,000 distinct CDR3 sequences, with roughly 14% occurring once and the leading ten covering around 19%. This clonotype was detected many times. As yet, its antigen is unknown. The CDR3 is 13 amino acids. From germline, CDR1 is MNHNS and CDR2 SASEGT. The germline V and J ends were trimmed by 7 bases and 5 bases, with 14 bases remaining between them. Fresh 10 ml peripheral blood yielded PBMCs.

The clonotype originates from a woman aged 25 to 39 with Graves' ophthalmopathy. This sequence joins TRBV6-1 and TRBJ2-5; D is possibly TRBD1 or TRBD2 (6 bases each). The sequencing sample was made of blood. The CDR3 sequence is CASNYGGPETQYF. DNA for the CDR3: TGTGCCAGCAACTATGGGGGGCCGGAGACCCAGTACTTC.